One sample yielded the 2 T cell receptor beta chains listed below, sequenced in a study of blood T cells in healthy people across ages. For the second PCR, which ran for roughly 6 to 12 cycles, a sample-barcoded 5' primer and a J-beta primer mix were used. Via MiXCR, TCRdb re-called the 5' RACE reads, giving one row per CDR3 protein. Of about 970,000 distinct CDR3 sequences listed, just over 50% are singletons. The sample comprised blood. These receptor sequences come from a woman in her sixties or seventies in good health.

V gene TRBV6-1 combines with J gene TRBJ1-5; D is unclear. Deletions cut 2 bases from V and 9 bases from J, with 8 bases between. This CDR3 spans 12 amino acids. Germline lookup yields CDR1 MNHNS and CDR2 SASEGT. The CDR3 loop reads CASSEQASPQHF. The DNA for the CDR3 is TGTGCCAGCAGTGAACAGGCATCGCCCCAGCATTTT.

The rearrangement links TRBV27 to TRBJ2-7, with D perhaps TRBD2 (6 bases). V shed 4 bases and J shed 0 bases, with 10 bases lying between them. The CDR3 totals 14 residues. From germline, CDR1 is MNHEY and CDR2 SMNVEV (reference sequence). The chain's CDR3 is CASSYNSGSYEQYF. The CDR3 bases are TGTGCCAGCAGTTACAATAGCGGCTCCTACGAGCAGTACTTC.